These T cell receptor beta chains were read from a single sample in a study of OX40 agonist ivuxolimab in advanced cancers. Sequenced by immunoSEQ multiplex PCR; TCRdb stores in-frame clones only, minus some. The sample gives about 69,000 clones, nearly 90% of which show up once; roughly a tenth is in the top ten. The sample was CD4+ or CD8+ T cells sorted from blood, taken in a trial of the OX40 agonist ivuxolimab. All receptors come from an adult with an advanced solid tumor such as melanoma, head and neck, liver or kidney cancer. CDR3s include the opening cysteine and the closing phenylalanine or tryptophan. The order of the fields is clone size, D gene, J gene, V gene, CDR3 protein, CDR3 DNA. A D gene is named only where the DNA matches it firmly. The size field is filled for only some rows; it gives once, few, many or a size class.

size: .
D: .
J: TRBJ1-3
V: TRBV7-9
CDR3: CASSLDGTRRDTIYF
DNA: TGTGCCAGCAGCCTCGATGGGACAAGGAGGGACACCATATATTTT

size: .
D: .
J: TRBJ2-5
V: TRBV4-2
CDR3: CASSQDGRGDETQYF
DNA: TGTGCCAGCAGCCAAGATGGCAGGGGGGACGAGACCCAGTACTTC

size: once
D: TRBD2
J: TRBJ2-3
V: TRBV5-1
CDR3: CASTGLAGGGTQYF
DNA: TGCGCCAGCACAGGACTAGCGGGAGGGGGTACGCAGTATTTT

size: .
D: .
J: TRBJ1-3
V: TRBV11-3
CDR3: CASSSSLWNSGNTIYF
DNA: TGTGCCAGCAGCTCATCCCTCTGGAATTCTGGAAACACCATATATTTT

size: .
D: .
J: TRBJ2-2
V: TRBV9
CDR3: CASSVEVSTGELFF
DNA: TGTGCCAGCAGCGTAGAAGTGAGCACCGGGGAGCTGTTTTTT

size: .
D: TRBD2
J: TRBJ2-1
V: TRBV5-1
CDR3: CASSFSLAGSNEQFF
DNA: TGCGCCAGCAGCTTTTCTCTAGCGGGGTCCAATGAGCAGTTCTTC

size: .
D: TRBD2
J: TRBJ2-7
V: TRBV5-1
CDR3: CASSLAALAGTGEQYF
DNA: TGCGCCAGCAGCTTGGCAGCACTAGCGGGAACAGGCGAGCAGTACTTC

size: .
D: .
J: TRBJ2-7
V: TRBV29-1
CDR3: CSVESDRTYEQYF
DNA: TGCAGCGTTGAATCGGACAGAACCTACGAGCAGTACTTC

size: once
D: .
J: TRBJ1-1
V: TRBV5-5
CDR3: CASSLVEGTEAFF
DNA: TGTGCCAGCAGCTTGGTCGAGGGGACTGAAGCTTTCTTT

size: .
D: TRBD2
J: TRBJ2-2
V: TRBV6-5
CDR3: CASRTGTINTGELFF
DNA: TGTGCCAGCAGAACCGGGACTATCAACACCGGGGAGCTGTTTTTT

size: .
D: .
J: TRBJ2-1
V: TRBV5-4
CDR3: CASSLIAEQFF
DNA: TGTGCCAGCAGCTTGATCGCGGAGCAGTTCTTC

size: .
D: .
J: TRBJ2-7
V: TRBV28
CDR3: CASSLGLAAYEQYF
DNA: TGTGCCAGCAGCCTGGGACTCGCCGCCTACGAGCAGTACTTC

size: .
D: .
J: TRBJ1-4
V: TRBV18
CDR3: CASSPAPGEKLFF
DNA: TGTGCCAGCTCCCCCGCCCCTGGTGAAAAACTGTTTTTT

size: .
D: .
J: TRBJ2-3
V: TRBV5-1
CDR3: CASSEGGGSTDTQYF
DNA: TGCGCCAGCAGTGAGGGGGGCGGGAGCACAGATACGCAGTATTTT

size: .
D: .
J: TRBJ2-3
V: TRBV6-1
CDR3: CASGMTDTQYF
DNA: TGTGCCAGCGGCATGACAGATACGCAGTATTTT

size: .
D: .
J: TRBJ2-7
V: TRBV11-3
CDR3: CASPSEHEQYF
DNA: TGTGCCAGCCCCTCGGAGCACGAGCAGTACTTC

size: .
D: TRBD2
J: TRBJ2-1
V: TRBV11-1
CDR3: CASSQLAGRVNEQFF
DNA: TGTGCCAGCAGTCAGCTAGCGGGTCGGGTCAATGAGCAGTTCTTC

size: once
D: .
J: TRBJ1-1
V: TRBV18
CDR3: CASSPPNRAEAFF
DNA: TGTGCCAGCTCACCACCAAACAGGGCTGAAGCTTTCTTT

size: .
D: TRBD1
J: TRBJ2-7
V: TRBV9
CDR3: CASSVEGQGRHEQYF
DNA: TGTGCCAGCAGCGTAGAGGGACAGGGACGGCACGAGCAGTACTTC

size: .
D: .
J: TRBJ2-1
V: TRBV29-1
CDR3: CSVPRSLVPTYNEQFF
DNA: TGCAGCGTCCCTAGATCCCTAGTCCCCACCTACAATGAGCAGTTCTTC

size: .
D: .
J: TRBJ1-6
V: TRBV2
CDR3: CASSQFLGLDNSPLHF
DNA: TGTGCCAGCAGCCAATTTCTGGGACTAGATAATTCACCCCTCCACTTT

size: .
D: TRBD1
J: TRBJ1-5
V: TRBV2
CDR3: CASRAGTGGQPQHF
DNA: TGTGCCAGCAGGGCGGGGACAGGGGGTCAGCCCCAGCATTTT

size: .
D: TRBD1
J: TRBJ1-1
V: TRBV7-2
CDR3: CASSLTGKTEAFF
DNA: TGTGCCAGCAGCTTGACAGGGAAGACTGAAGCTTTCTTT

size: .
D: TRBD2
J: TRBJ2-3
V: TRBV7-8
CDR3: CASSPTSGGGNTQYF
DNA: TGTGCCAGCAGCCCGACTAGCGGGGGAGGAAATACGCAGTATTTT

size: few
D: .
J: TRBJ1-5
V: TRBV5-4
CDR3: CASSLGNQPQHF
DNA: TGTGCCAGCAGCTTGGGGAATCAGCCCCAGCATTTT

size: .
D: TRBD2
J: TRBJ2-1
V: TRBV7-8
CDR3: CASSLRVAGAHNEQFF
DNA: TGTGCCAGCAGCTTAAGGGTAGCGGGAGCCCACAATGAGCAGTTCTTC

size: .
D: .
J: TRBJ2-2
V: TRBV9
CDR3: CASSVASTGELFF
DNA: TGTGCCAGCAGCGTCGCTTCGACCGGGGAGCTGTTTTTT

size: .
D: .
J: TRBJ2-2
V: TRBV5-1
CDR3: CASSGTRNTGELFF
DNA: TGCGCCAGCAGCGGGACCAGAAACACCGGGGAGCTGTTTTTT

size: medium-sized
D: .
J: TRBJ1-5
V: TRBV28
CDR3: CASSLFQLNQPQHF
DNA: TGTGCCAGCAGTTTATTTCAGCTCAATCAGCCCCAGCATTTT

size: .
D: .
J: TRBJ2-7
V: TRBV19
CDR3: CASSTEEEQYF
DNA: TGTGCCAGTAGTACCGAGGAGGAGCAGTACTTC

size: .
D: .
J: TRBJ2-2
V: TRBV18
CDR3: CASSQLGEPTGELFF
DNA: TGTGCCAGCTCACAACTAGGAGAGCCCACCGGGGAGCTGTTTTTT

size: few
D: TRBD2
J: TRBJ2-2
V: TRBV19
CDR3: CASSTSGRPTGELFF
DNA: TGTGCCAGTTCGACTAGCGGGAGGCCCACCGGGGAGCTGTTTTTT

size: few
D: .
J: TRBJ1-2
V: TRBV28
CDR3: CAIHRNYGYTF
DNA: TGTGCCATCCACAGAAACTATGGCTACACCTTC

size: .
D: .
J: TRBJ2-7
V: TRBV11-2
CDR3: CASSLASLVGQYF
DNA: TGTGCCAGCAGCTTAGCCAGCCTAGTAGGGCAGTACTTC

size: .
D: TRBD1
J: TRBJ2-1
V: TRBV11-2
CDR3: CASSLDPGGNEQFF
DNA: TGTGCCAGCAGCTTAGACCCAGGGGGAAATGAGCAGTTCTTC

size: .
D: TRBD1
J: TRBJ2-7
V: TRBV5-1
CDR3: CASSLPTGGSGDEQYF
DNA: TGCGCCAGCAGCCTACCCACAGGGGGGAGTGGTGACGAGCAGTACTTC

size: .
D: .
J: TRBJ2-2
V: TRBV5-1
CDR3: CASSHRRTGELFF
DNA: TGCGCCAGCAGCCATAGGAGGACCGGGGAGCTGTTTTTT

size: .
D: TRBD1
J: TRBJ1-4
V: TRBV5-6
CDR3: CASSTGGTNEKLFF
DNA: TGTGCCAGCAGCACAGGGGGCACTAATGAAAAACTGTTTTTT

size: .
D: .
J: TRBJ2-2
V: TRBV2
CDR3: CASVGASRNTGELFF
DNA: TGTGCCAGCGTCGGGGCATCCAGAAACACCGGGGAGCTGTTTTTT

size: .
D: .
J: TRBJ1-5
V: TRBV7-3
CDR3: CASSLSGGNQPQHF
DNA: TGTGCCAGCAGCTTAAGCGGAGGCAATCAGCCCCAGCATTTT

size: .
D: .
J: TRBJ2-5
V: TRBV5-1
CDR3: CASSPGLAQETQYF
DNA: TGCGCCAGCAGCCCGGGGCTGGCCCAAGAGACCCAGTACTTC

size: .
D: TRBD1
J: TRBJ2-5
V: TRBV9
CDR3: CASSVEAGGQETQYF
DNA: TGTGCCAGCAGCGTAGAGGCAGGGGGCCAAGAGACCCAGTACTTC

size: once
D: .
J: TRBJ2-7
V: TRBV28
CDR3: CATISPGSYEQYF
DNA: TGTGCCACCATTTCCCCGGGGTCCTACGAGCAGTACTTC

size: .
D: .
J: TRBJ2-5
V: TRBV30
CDR3: CAWSTQMAPQETQYF
DNA: TGTGCCTGGAGTACCCAAATGGCGCCCCAAGAGACCCAGTACTTC

size: few
D: .
J: TRBJ2-5
V: TRBV11-2
CDR3: CASSPPTGSRQETQYF
DNA: TGTGCCAGCAGCCCTCCGACAGGCTCAAGGCAAGAGACCCAGTACTTC

size: .
D: TRBD1
J: TRBJ2-2
V: TRBV27
CDR3: CASSLYRGHTGELFF
DNA: TGTGCCAGCAGTTTATACAGGGGGCACACCGGGGAGCTGTTTTTT

size: once
D: TRBD1
J: TRBJ2-1
V: TRBV6-6
CDR3: CASRGQVSYNEQFF
DNA: TGTGCCAGCAGAGGACAGGTATCCTACAATGAGCAGTTCTTC

size: .
D: TRBD2
J: TRBJ2-3
V: TRBV29-1
CDR3: CSAQRGAGVRDTQYF
DNA: TGCAGCGCCCAAAGGGGTGCGGGAGTAAGAGATACGCAGTATTTT

size: .
D: TRBD1
J: TRBJ2-6
V: TRBV29-1
CDR3: CSVDVTGGSGANVLTF
DNA: TGCAGCGTTGATGTCACAGGGGGCTCTGGGGCCAACGTCCTGACTTTC

size: .
D: TRBD1
J: TRBJ1-3
V: TRBV30
CDR3: CAWDRVGSGNTIYF
DNA: TGTGCCTGGGACAGGGTTGGGTCCGGAAACACCATATATTTT

size: .
D: .
J: TRBJ1-2
V: TRBV7-2
CDR3: CASSPLALTNYGYTF
DNA: TGTGCCAGCAGTCCCCTTGCATTGACTAACTATGGCTACACCTTC

size: .
D: .
J: TRBJ1-1
V: TRBV5-6
CDR3: CASRIDSRSEAFF
DNA: TGTGCCAGCAGAATCGACAGTAGGTCTGAAGCTTTCTTT

size: few
D: .
J: TRBJ1-3
V: TRBV30
CDR3: CAWSTTRMGNTIYF
DNA: TGTGCCTGGAGTACTACGAGAATGGGAAACACCATATATTTT

size: .
D: .
J: TRBJ1-5
V: TRBV6-6
CDR3: CASSYSSVAGPQHF
DNA: TGTGCCAGCAGTTACTCCTCGGTCGCGGGACCCCAGCATTTT

size: .
D: TRBD2
J: TRBJ2-3
V: TRBV11-3
CDR3: CASSPKQLAGGLTDTQYF
DNA: TGTGCCAGCAGCCCGAAACAGCTAGCGGGAGGCCTCACAGATACGCAGTATTTT

size: .
D: TRBD1
J: TRBJ2-7
V: TRBV27
CDR3: CASSSRPGQSYEQYF
DNA: TGTGCCAGCAGTTCTCGGCCGGGACAGTCCTACGAGCAGTACTTC

size: .
D: .
J: TRBJ2-1
V: TRBV1
CDR3: CTSSPAAEQFF
DNA: TGCACCAGCAGCCCCGCCGCGGAGCAGTTCTTC

size: .
D: .
J: TRBJ1-5
V: TRBV28
CDR3: CASSLVRASGNQPQHF
DNA: TGTGCCAGCAGCCTCGTAAGGGCGTCCGGCAATCAGCCCCAGCATTTT

size: .
D: .
J: TRBJ1-4
V: TRBV2
CDR3: CASSPGTANEKLFF
DNA: TGTGCCAGCAGCCCCGGGACGGCGAATGAAAAACTGTTTTTT